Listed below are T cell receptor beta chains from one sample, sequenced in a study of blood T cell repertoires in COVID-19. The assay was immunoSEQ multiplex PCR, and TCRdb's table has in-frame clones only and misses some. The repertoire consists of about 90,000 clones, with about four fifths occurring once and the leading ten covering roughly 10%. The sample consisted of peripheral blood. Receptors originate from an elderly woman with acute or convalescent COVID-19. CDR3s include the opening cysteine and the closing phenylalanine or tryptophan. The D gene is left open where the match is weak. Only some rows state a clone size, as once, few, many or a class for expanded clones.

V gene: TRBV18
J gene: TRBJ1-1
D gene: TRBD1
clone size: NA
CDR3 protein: CASSPDRGDTEAFF
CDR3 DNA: TGTGCCAGCTCACCGGACAGGGGAGACACTGAAGCTTTCTTT

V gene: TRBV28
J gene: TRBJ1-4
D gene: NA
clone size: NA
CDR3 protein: CASSPSGTQVEKLFF
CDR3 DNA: TGTGCCAGCAGTCCCTCCGGGACACAGGTTGAAAAACTGTTTTTT

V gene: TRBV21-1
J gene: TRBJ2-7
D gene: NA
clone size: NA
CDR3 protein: CASSKVDRSGNLYEQYF
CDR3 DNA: TGTGCCAGCAGCAAAGTAGATCGTAGCGGGAATTTGTACGAGCAGTACTTC

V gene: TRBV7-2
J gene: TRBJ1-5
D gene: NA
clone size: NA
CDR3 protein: CASSNGVSRGNQPQHF
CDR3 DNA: TGTGCCAGCAGCAACGGGGTGTCCCGGGGCAATCAGCCCCAGCATTTT

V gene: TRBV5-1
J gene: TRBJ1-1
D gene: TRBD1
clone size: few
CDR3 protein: CASSWLDRGRTEAFF
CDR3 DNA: TGCGCCAGCAGCTGGCTGGACAGGGGGCGAACTGAAGCTTTCTTT

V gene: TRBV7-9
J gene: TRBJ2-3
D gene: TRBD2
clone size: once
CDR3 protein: CASSLPPRLAGRTDTQYF
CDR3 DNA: TGTGCCAGCAGCTTACCCCCCCGCCTAGCGGGGCGCACAGATACGCAGTATTTT

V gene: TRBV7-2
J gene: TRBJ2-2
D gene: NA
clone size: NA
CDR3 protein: CASSLTGVRNTGELFF
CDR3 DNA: TGTGCCAGCAGCTTAACGGGGGTCCGCAACACCGGGGAGCTGTTTTTT

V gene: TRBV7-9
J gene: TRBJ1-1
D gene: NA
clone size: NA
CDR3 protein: CASSLQGQTEAFF
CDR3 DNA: TGTGCCAGCAGCTTACAGGGCCAGACTGAAGCTTTCTTT

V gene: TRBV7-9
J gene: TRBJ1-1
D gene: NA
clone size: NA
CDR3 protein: CASSPLDREAFF
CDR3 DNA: TGTGCCAGCAGCCCTCTAGACAGGGAAGCTTTCTTT

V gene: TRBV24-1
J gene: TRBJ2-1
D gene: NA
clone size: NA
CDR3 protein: CATSDAGLNNEQFF
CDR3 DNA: TGTGCCACCAGTGATGCAGGACTCAACAATGAGCAGTTCTTC

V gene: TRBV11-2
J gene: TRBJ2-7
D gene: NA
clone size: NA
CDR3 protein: CASSQDSGEQYF
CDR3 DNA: TGTGCCAGCAGCCAGGACTCGGGGGAGCAGTACTTC

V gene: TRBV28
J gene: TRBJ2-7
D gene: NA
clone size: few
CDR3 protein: CASSLLENYEQYF
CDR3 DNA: TGTGCCAGCAGCCTACTAGAGAACTACGAGCAGTACTTC

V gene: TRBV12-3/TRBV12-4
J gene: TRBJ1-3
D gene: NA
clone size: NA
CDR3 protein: CASSFTAGNTIYF
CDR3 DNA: TGTGCCAGCAGTTTCACAGCTGGAAACACCATATATTTT

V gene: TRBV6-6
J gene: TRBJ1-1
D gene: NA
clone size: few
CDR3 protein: CASSPPRRVRGTEAFF
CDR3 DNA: TGTGCCAGCAGCCCGCCGCGGCGGGTTCGAGGCACTGAAGCTTTCTTT

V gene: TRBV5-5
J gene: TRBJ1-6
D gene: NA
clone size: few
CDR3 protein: CASSPGEYNSPLHF
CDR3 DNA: TGTGCCAGCAGCCCGGGGGAATATAATTCACCCCTCCACTTT

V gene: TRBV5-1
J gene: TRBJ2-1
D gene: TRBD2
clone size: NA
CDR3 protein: CASSLAGSRYNEQFF
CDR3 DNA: TGCGCCAGCAGCCTAGCGGGCAGCCGCTACAATGAGCAGTTCTTC

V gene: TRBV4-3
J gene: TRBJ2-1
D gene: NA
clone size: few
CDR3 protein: CASSQEGGLRGPYNEQFF
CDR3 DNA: TGCGCCAGCAGCCAAGAGGGGGGTTTGCGGGGGCCTTACAATGAGCAGTTCTTC

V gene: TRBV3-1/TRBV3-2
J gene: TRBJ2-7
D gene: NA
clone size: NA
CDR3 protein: CASRRTAGGGEQYF
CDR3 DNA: TGTGCCAGCAGGCGGACCGCCGGAGGTGGCGAGCAGTACTTC

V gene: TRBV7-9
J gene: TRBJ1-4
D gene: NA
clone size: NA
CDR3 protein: CASSRGDSGEKLFF
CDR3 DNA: TGTGCCAGCAGCCGAGGGGACTCGGGGGAAAAACTGTTTTTT

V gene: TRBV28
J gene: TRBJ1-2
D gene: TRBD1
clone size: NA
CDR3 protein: CASSGTGLHYGYTF
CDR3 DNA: TGTGCCAGCAGTGGGACAGGACTGCACTATGGCTACACCTTC

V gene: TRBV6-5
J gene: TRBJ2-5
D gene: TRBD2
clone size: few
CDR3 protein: CASSRGGMKTQYF
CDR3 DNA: TGTGCCAGCAGCCGCGGGGGGATGAAGACCCAGTACTTC

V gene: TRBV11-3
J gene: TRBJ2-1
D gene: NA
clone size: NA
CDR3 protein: CASSTSSYNEQFF
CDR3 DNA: TGTGCCAGCAGCACAAGCTCCTACAATGAGCAGTTCTTC

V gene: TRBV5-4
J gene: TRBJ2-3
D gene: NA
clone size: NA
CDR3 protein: CASSSKGYWDTQYF
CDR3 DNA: TGTGCCAGCAGTTCCAAGGGGTACTGGGATACGCAGTATTTT

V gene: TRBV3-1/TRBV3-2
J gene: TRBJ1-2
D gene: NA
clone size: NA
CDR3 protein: CASSQDLTGAGYTF
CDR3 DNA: TGTGCCAGCAGCCAAGATCTTACAGGAGCTGGCTACACCTTC

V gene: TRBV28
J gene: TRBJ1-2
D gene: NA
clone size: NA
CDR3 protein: CASSLSGSGYTF
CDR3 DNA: TGTGCCAGCAGTTTATCGGGGAGTGGCTACACCTTC

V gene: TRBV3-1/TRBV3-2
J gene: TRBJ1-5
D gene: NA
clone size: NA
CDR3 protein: CASSHRGGNQPQHF
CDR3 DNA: TGTGCCAGCAGCCACCGGGGGGGTAATCAGCCCCAGCATTTT

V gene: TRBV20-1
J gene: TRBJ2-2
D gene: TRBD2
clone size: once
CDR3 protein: CSASEAAGGPGTGELFF
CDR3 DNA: TGCAGTGCTAGTGAAGCAGCGGGAGGGCCGGGGACCGGGGAGCTGTTTTTT

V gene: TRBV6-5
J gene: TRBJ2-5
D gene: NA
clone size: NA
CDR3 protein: CASSYSGGLGETQYF
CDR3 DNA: TGTGCCAGCAGTTACTCCGGGGGATTAGGGGAGACCCAGTACTTC

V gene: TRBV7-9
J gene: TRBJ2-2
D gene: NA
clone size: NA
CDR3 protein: CASSAQGSGELFF
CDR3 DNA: TGTGCCAGCAGCGCCCAAGGGAGCGGGGAGCTGTTTTTT

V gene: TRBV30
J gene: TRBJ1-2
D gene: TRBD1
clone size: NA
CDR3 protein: CAWSVLQGSYGYTF
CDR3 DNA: TGTGCCTGGAGTGTTCTACAGGGGTCCTATGGCTACACCTTC

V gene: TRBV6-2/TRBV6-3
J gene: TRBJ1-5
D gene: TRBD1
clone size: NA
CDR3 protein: CASSRDSNNQPQHF
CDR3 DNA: TGTGCCAGCAGCAGGGACAGTAACAATCAGCCCCAGCATTTT

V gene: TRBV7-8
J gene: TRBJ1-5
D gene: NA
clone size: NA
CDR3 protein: CASSLGWGSNQPQHF
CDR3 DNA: TGTGCCAGCAGCTTAGGCTGGGGCTCTAATCAGCCCCAGCATTTT

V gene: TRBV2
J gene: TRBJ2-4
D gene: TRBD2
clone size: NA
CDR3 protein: CASSRLAGGSNIQYF
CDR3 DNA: TGTGCCAGCAGCCGACTAGCGGGGGGTTCTAACATTCAGTACTTC

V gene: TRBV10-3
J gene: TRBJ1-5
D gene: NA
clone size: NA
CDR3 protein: CAISESTGGMGNQPQHF
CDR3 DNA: TGTGCCATCAGTGAGTCGACGGGAGGGATGGGGAATCAGCCCCAGCATTTT

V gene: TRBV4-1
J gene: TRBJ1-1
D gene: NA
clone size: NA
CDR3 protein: CASSQDRGAQVMNTEAFF
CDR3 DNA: TGCGCCAGCAGCCAAGATCGGGGGGCGCAGGTTATGAACACTGAAGCTTTCTTT